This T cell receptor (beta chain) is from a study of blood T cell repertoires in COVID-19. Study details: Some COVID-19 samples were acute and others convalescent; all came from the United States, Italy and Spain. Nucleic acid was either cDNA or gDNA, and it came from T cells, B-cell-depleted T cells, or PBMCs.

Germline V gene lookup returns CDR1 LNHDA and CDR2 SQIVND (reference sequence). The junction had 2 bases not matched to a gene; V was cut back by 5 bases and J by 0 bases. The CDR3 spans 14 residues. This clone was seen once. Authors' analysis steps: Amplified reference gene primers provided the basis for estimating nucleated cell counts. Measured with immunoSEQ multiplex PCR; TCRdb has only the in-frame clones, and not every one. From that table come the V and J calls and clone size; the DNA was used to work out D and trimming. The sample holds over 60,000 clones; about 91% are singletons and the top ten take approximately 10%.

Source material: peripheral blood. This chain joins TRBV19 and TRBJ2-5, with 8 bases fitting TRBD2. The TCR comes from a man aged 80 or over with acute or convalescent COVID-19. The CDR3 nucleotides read TGTGCCAGTAGTGCTAGCGGGTACCAAGAGACCCAGTACTTC. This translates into CASSASGYQETQYF.